This T cell receptor (beta chain) was documented in a study of monozygotic twins with inflammatory bowel disease. Broader study findings: With inverse Simpson as the measure, TCRbeta diversity was lower in IBD patients than in healthy co-twins. The authors could not tell different T cell subtypes apart.

From its re-call of the 5' RACE reads, TCRdb lists each CDR3 protein once, without DNA. This listing includes approximately 330,000 distinct CDR3 sequences. Regarding this clonotype: Antigen: not known.

This sequence was found in a human donor with ulcerative colitis or Crohn's disease, or a healthy co-twin of an affected twin (not recorded which). Sequenced sample: blood.

The CDR3 loop reads CASSAGQRNKSNQLQHF. The chain has TRBV6-4 and TRBJ1-5; TCRdb calls TRBD1, which cannot be checked without DNA. Per germline, CDR1 MRHNA and CDR2 SNTAGT. The CDR3 has 17 amino acids.